This T cell receptor beta chain derives from a study of T cell repertoires in cytomegalovirus infection. Study as a whole: A matching HLA type, together with CMV infection, was signaled by public TCR beta signatures.

TCRdb re-derived calls from the reads in MiXCR, one entry per CDR3 protein. The sample lists around 800,000 distinct CDR3 sequences; roughly 33% were seen once. The table lists this clonotype with a few counts. The antigen is undetermined. General observations from the study: Cumulated frequencies of public TCR beta families served to identify carriers of CMV plus the relevant HLA.

Germline V lookup: CDR1 SGHVS, CDR2 FNYEAQ. The CDR3 extends over 14 amino acids. Trimming took off 6 bases at V and 3 bases at J, with 15 bases between the two ends. The sequence derives from a human donor in good health (CMV status not recorded). Some clones in this sample may be carry-over from other donors' samples. The rearrangement uses TRBV7-6 and TRBJ2-7, with D perhaps matching TRBD1 (6 bases). The material sequenced was cultured CD8+ T cells from PBMCs, taken from culture after CMV antigen stimulation. For the CDR3, the DNA is TGTGCCAGCAGTGAGACAGGTTCGATCTACGAGCAGTACTTC. Translating gives CASSETGSIYEQYF. Full variable domain (missing parts from reference TRBV7-6 and TRBJ2-7): GAGVSQSPRYKVTKRGQDVALRCDPISGHVSLYWYRQALGQGPEFLTYFNYEAQQDKSGLPNDRFSAERPEGSISTLTIQRTEQRDSAMYRCASSETGSIYEQYFGPGTRLTVT.